The entry below describes one T cell receptor beta chain. The V and J ends lost 10 bases and 4 bases respectively, with 10 bases between them. CDR3 length: 11 amino acids. Per the germline V gene, CDR1 is LNHDA and CDR2 is SQIVND (reference sequence). This record belongs to a study of shared clonotypes between healthy human individuals. About the study: CD8 memory received one plate per donor, CD8 naive two, CD4 memory three and CD4 naive three.

The table came from immunoSEQ multiplex PCR; TCRdb's copy has only in-frame clones and leaves some out. Among nearly 750,000 clones listed, roughly 72% were seen once. The study separated CD4+ cells into CD45RA+ naive and CD45RA-negative memory subsets. The TCR sequence derives from a woman aged 25 to 39 in good health. The rearrangement joins TRBV19 to TRBJ1-2, with D perhaps matching TRBD1 (5 bases). Sequences were obtained from memory CD4+ T cells sorted from blood. Subset denoted: CD45RA-negative fraction. The CDR3 spells CATQGGYGYTF. CDR3 nucleotide sequence: TGTGCCACCCAGGGCGGCTATGGCTACACCTTC.